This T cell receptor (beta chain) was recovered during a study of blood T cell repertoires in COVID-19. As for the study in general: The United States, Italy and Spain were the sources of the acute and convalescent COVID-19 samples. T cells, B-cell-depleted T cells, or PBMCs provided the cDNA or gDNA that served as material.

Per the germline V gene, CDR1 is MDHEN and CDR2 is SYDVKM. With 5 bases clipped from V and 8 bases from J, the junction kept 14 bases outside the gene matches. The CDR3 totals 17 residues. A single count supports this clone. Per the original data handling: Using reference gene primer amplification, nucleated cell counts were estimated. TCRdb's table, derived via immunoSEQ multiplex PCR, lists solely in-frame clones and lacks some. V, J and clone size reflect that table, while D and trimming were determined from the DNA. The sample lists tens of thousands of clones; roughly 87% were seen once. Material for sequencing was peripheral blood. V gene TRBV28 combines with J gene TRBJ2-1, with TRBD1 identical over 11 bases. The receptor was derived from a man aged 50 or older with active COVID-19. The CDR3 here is CASSTYSGTGGIYEQFF. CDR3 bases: TGTGCCAGCAGTACCTATTCCGGGACAGGGGGAATCTATGAGCAGTTCTTC.